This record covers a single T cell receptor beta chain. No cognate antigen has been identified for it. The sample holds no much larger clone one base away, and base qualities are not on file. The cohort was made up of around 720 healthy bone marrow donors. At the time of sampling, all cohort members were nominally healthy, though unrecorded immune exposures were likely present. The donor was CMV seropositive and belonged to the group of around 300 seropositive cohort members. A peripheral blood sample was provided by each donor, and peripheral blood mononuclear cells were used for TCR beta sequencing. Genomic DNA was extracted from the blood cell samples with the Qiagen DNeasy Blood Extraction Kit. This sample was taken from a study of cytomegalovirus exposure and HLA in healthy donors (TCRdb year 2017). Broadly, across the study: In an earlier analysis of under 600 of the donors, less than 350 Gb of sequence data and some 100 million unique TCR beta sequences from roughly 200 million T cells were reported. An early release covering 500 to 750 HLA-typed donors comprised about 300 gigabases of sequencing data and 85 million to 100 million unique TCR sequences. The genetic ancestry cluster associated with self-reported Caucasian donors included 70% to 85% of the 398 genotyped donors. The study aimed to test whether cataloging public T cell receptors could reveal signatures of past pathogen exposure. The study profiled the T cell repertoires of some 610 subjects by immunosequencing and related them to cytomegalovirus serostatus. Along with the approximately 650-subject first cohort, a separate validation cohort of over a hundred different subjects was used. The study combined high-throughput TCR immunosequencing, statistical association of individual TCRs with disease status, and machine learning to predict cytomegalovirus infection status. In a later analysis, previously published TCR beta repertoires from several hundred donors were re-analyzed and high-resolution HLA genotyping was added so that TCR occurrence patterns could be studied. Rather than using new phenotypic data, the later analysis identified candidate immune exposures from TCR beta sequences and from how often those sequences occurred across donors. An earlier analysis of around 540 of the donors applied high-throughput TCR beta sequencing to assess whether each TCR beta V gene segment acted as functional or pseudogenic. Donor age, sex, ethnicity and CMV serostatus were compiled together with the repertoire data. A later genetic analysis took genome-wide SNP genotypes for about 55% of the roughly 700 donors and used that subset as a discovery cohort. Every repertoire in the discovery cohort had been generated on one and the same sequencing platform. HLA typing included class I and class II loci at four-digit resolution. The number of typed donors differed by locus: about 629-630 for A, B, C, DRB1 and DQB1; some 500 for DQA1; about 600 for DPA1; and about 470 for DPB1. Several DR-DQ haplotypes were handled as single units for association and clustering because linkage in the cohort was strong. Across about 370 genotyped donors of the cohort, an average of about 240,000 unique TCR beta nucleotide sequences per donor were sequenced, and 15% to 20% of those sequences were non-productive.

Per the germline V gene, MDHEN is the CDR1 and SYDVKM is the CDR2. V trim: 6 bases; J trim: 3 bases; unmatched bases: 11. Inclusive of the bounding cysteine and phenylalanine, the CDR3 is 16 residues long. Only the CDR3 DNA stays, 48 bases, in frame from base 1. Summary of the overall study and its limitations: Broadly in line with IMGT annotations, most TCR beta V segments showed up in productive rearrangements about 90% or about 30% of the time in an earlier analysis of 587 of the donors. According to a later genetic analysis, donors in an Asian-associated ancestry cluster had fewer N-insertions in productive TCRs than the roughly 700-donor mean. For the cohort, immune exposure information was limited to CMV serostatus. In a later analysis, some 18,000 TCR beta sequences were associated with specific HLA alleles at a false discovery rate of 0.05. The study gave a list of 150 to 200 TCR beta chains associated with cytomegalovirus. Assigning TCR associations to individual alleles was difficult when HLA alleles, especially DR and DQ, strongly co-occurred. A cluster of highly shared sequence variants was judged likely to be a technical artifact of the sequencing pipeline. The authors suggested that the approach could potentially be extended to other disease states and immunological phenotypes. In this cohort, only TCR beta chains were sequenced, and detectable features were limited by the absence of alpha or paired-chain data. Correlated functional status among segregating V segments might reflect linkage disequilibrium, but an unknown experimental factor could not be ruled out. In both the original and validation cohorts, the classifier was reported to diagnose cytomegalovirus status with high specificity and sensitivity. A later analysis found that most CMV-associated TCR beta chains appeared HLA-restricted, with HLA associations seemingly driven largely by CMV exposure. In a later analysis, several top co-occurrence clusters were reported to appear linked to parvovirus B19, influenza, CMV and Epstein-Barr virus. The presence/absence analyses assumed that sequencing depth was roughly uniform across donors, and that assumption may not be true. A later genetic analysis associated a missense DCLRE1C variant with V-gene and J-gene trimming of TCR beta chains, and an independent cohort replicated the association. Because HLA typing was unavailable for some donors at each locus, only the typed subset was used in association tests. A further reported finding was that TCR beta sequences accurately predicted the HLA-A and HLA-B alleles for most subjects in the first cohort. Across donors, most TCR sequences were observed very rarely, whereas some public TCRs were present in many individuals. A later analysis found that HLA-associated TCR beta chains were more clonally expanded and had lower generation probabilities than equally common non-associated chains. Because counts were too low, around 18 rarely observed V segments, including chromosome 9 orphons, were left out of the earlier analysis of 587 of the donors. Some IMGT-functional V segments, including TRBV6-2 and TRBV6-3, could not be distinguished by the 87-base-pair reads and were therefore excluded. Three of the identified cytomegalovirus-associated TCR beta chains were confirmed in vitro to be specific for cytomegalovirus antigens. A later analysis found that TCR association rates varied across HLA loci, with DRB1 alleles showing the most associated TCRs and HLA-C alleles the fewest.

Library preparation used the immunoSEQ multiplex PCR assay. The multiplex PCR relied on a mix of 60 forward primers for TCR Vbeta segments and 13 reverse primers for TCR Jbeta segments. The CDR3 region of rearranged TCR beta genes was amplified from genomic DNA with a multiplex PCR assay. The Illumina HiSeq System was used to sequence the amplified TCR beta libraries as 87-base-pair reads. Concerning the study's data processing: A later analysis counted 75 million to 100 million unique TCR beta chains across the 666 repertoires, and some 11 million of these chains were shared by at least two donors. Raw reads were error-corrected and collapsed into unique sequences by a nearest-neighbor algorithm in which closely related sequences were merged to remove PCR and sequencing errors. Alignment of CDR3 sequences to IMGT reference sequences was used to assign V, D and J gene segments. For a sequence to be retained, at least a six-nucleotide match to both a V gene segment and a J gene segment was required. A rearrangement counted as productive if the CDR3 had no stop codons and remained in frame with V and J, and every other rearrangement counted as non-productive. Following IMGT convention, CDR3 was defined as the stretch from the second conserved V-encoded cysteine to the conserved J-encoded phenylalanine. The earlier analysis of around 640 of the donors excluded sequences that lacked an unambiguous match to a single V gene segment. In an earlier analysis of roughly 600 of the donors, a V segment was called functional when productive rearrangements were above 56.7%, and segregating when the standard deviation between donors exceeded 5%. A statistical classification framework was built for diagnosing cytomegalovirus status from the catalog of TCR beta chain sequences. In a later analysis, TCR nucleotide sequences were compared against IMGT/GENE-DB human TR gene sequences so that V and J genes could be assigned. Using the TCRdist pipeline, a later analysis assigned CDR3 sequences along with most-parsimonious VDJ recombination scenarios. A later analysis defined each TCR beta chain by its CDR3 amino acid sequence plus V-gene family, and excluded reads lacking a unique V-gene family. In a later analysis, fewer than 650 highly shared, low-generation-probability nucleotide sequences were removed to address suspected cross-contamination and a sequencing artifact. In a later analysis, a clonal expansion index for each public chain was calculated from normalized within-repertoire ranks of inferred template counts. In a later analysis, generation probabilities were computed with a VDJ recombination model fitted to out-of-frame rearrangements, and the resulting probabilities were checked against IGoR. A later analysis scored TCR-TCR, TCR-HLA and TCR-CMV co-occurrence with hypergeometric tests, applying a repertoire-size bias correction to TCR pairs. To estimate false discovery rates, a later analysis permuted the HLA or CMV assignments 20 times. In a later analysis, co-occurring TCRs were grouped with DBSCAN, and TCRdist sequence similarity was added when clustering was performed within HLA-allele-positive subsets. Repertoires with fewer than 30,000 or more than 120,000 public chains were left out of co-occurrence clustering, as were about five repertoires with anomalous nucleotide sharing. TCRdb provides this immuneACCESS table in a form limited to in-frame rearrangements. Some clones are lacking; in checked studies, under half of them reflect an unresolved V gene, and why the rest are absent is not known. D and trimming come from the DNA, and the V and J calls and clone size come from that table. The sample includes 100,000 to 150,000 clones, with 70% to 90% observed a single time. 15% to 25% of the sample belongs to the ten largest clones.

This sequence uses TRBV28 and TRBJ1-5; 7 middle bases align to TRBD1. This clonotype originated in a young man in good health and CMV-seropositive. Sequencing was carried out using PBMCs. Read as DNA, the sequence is TGTGCCAGCAGCCTCTCTACAGGGGCTTTCAATCAGCCCCAGCATTTT. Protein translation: CASSLSTGAFNQPQHF.